The 21 T cell receptor beta chains reported below all come from one sample, sequenced in a study of regulatory T cells in long-lasting Graves disease (dated by TCRdb to 2020 to 2023). The time point label on this specimen signifies: newly diagnosed GD, antithyroid drugs for less than 3 months. For both TCR sequencing and RNA sequencing, RNA was extracted from PBMCs using TRIzol. Library preparation employed multiplex PCR. The sample was run on an Illumina HiSeq 4000. To build TCR beta libraries, CDR3 regions were amplified by Arm-PCR using iRepertoire HTBI primers. Using fastp trimming at Q25 and MiXCR clonotype assembly, TCRdb reanalyzed the public sequencing data and kept in-frame beta chains. For every CDR3 protein sequence, its rows merge into one entry that carries the most common genes and DNA. Across this sample there are about 380,000 distinct CDR3 sequences, with about a sixth seen only once. The biggest ten clones account for 20% to 25% of the sample.

Sequencing was performed on peripheral blood mononuclear cells (PBMCs), taken at new diagnosis, from a patient treated with antithyroid drugs. The source of these receptors is a female donor with Graves disease.

This clonotype was picked up many times. The chain joins TRBV11-2 to TRBJ1-2; unclear D gene. This CDR3 has 15 residues. V shed 5 bases and J shed 4 bases, with 17 bases lying between them. Germline lookup yields CDR1 SGHAT and CDR2 FQNNGV. The CDR3 DNA follows: TGTGCCAGCAGCCCTACGTGGGGAACGGGCTATGGCTACACCTTC. Translated, it gives CASSPTWGTGYGYTF. The entire variable domain, with the rest obtained from reference TRBV11-2 and TRBJ1-2, is as follows: EAGVAQSPRYKIIEKRQSVAFWCNPISGHATLYWYQQILGQGPKLLIQFQNNGVVDDSQLPKDRFSAERLKGVDSTLKIQPAKLEDSAVYLCASSPTWGTGYGYTFGSGTRLTVV.

Only a few counts were recorded for this clonotype. The rearrangement uses TRBV2 and TRBJ2-2; 14 bases map to TRBD2. The CDR3 spans 16 residues. Looked up from germline, CDR1 is SNHLY and CDR2 is FYNNEI. After removal of 11 bases from V and 1 base from J, the junction contained 6 bases not matched to a gene. CDR3 loop: CAAAGTSGGNTGELFF. The CDR3 nucleotides are TGTGCCGCCGCCGGGACTAGCGGGGGGAACACCGGGGAGCTGTTTTTT.

This clonotype was observed many times. This chain links TRBV5-1 with TRBJ1-2, with D possibly TRBD1 on 6 matching bases. The CDR3 totals 14 residues. V shed 4 bases and J shed 7 bases, with 17 bases lying between them. CDR1 and CDR2 (germline): SGHRS, YFSETQ. DNA of the CDR3: TGCGCCAGCAGCCCCCTGCTGGGGGGCGTTGGCTACACCTTC. Encoded protein: CASSPLLGGVGYTF.

This chain connects TRBV11-2 to TRBJ2-1; maybe TRBD2 (5 bases). This CDR3 spans 15 amino acids. The germline V gene has CDR1 SGHAT and CDR2 FQNNGV. V was pared by 7 bases and J by 8 bases, with 21 bases between. In DNA form, the CDR3 reads TGTGCCAGCAACAATCGACAAGGAGGCTTTGATGAGCAGTTCTTC. Translating gives CASNNRQGGFDEQFF.

This clonotype was detected ten times or more. The rearrangement joins TRBV12-3 or TRBV12-4 to TRBJ1-1; 7 bases agree with TRBD1. Trimming at V came to 3 bases and at J to 1 base, leaving 2 bases not matched to a gene. The CDR3 is 14 amino acids. CDR3 DNA: TGTGCCAGCAGTTTCGGGACAGAGAACACTGAAGCTTTCTTT. The encoded protein is CASSFGTENTEAFF.

This clonotype has at least ten counts. The CDR3 spells CASSRRSSGTNASYEQYF. The CDR3 DNA reads TGCGCCAGCAGCCGAAGATCCTCCGGGACTAACGCATCCTACGAGCAGTACTTC. This rearrangement joins TRBV5-1 to TRBJ2-7, with TRBD2 matching 7 bases. The CDR3 contains 18 residues. Germline lookup yields CDR1 SGHRS and CDR2 YFSETQ. V lost 4 bases and J lost 1; bases outside the gene matches: 17.

The gene calls are TRBV20-1 and TRBJ2-5, with 14 bases fitting TRBD2. V was clipped by 7 bases and J by 3 bases; unmatched bases: 7. Per the germline V gene, CDR1 is DFQATT and CDR2 is SNEGSKA (reference sequence). The CDR3 spans 15 residues. CDR3 region: CSGSGGLAGEETQYF. CDR3 bases: TGCAGTGGATCGGGGGGACTAGCGGGAGAAGAGACCCAGTACTTC.

This clonotype was picked up many times. The chain joins TRBV4-2 to TRBJ2-5; D perhaps matches TRBD1 (7 bases). The length of the CDR3 is 14 residues. Germline V gene data show CDR1 as LGHNA and CDR2 as YNFKEQ. V shed 1 base and J shed 5 bases, with 11 bases lying between them. CDR3 amino acids: CASSQGPGGETQYF. As DNA, the CDR3 is TGTGCCAGCAGCCAAGGTCCAGGGGGGGAGACCCAGTACTTC.

This clonotype was seen a few times. The V gene is TRBV2, the J gene TRBJ1-4, with no clear D. The ends were cut back, 4 bases at V and 0 bases at J, with 9 bases in the middle. Germline V gene sequence: CDR1 SNHLY, CDR2 FYNNEI. The CDR3 has 15 amino acids. This CDR3 reads CASSVGDATNEKLFF. The CDR3 DNA sequence: TGTGCCAGCAGTGTTGGAGACGCAACTAATGAAAAACTGTTTTTT.

The V and J genes are TRBV14 and TRBJ1-4; 11 bases are shared with TRBD1. The V gene end was trimmed by 4 bases and the J gene end by 8 bases; junction bases not matched to a gene: 6. The length of the CDR3 is 15 residues. CDR1 is SGHDN and CDR2 is FVKESK in the germline V gene. The CDR3 DNA is TGTGCCAGCAGCCTGTGGACAGGGGGCCACGAAAAACTGTTTTTT. It translates to CASSLWTGGHEKLFF.

This clonotype was seen only a few times. This chain uses TRBV4-3 with TRBJ2-7; TRBD2 aligns across 10 bases. J was trimmed by 3 bases and V by 4 bases; bases with no gene match: 6. CDR1 and CDR2 from the germline V gene are LGHNA and YSLEER. The CDR3 totals 15 residues. CDR3 protein: CASSRALAGYYEQYF. The CDR3 DNA follows: TGCGCCAGCAGCCGCGCACTAGCGGGATACTACGAGCAGTACTTC.

This clonotype has a count of ten or more. The V gene is TRBV29-1, the J gene TRBJ2-4; 7 positions match TRBD2. CDR1 is SQVTM and CDR2 is ANQGSEA in the germline V gene. V dropped 6 bases and J dropped 0; count of bases not matched to a gene: 11. The CDR3 totals 16 residues. CDR3 DNA sequence: TGCAGCGTCGGGGGAGGGAATGCATTAGCCAAAAACATTCAGTACTTC. As protein: CSVGGGNALAKNIQYF.

This clonotype came up many times. The chain couples TRBV20-1 to TRBJ1-2; a possible D gene is TRBD1 (5 bases). The CDR3 is 13 residues long. V lost 6 bases to trimming and J lost 6 bases, with 17 bases between them. Per germline, CDR1 DFQATT and CDR2 SNEGSKA (reference sequence). In DNA, the CDR3 is TGCAGTGCCCCGACGAGGGGACGGGATGGCTACACCTTC. It yields the protein CSAPTRGRDGYTF.

At least ten counts were recorded for this clonotype. This rearrangement joins TRBV12-3 or TRBV12-4 to TRBJ1-2; possibly TRBD1 for D (5 bases). This CDR3 comprises 13 residues. The germline V and J ends were trimmed by 3 bases and 5 bases, with 10 bases remaining between them. The CDR3 region has the DNA TGTGCCAGCAGTTTCGGAGGGGAATATGGCTACACCTTC. Protein product: CASSFGGEYGYTF.

There are many counts of this clonotype. This rearrangement joins TRBV6-1 to TRBJ1-1, with 12 positions matching TRBD1. This CDR3 region has 15 residues. Looked up from germline, CDR1 is MNHNS and CDR2 is SASEGT. V shed 4 bases, J shed 7 bases, and the junction held 7 bases outside the gene matches. The CDR3 is CASSATGTGGDEAFF. DNA of the CDR3: TGTGCCAGCAGTGCCACCGGGACAGGGGGCGATGAAGCTTTCTTT.

The CDR3 spells CASSPGLAGDGELFF. The CDR3 DNA sequence: TGCGCCAGCAGCCCGGGACTAGCGGGAGACGGGGAGCTGTTTTTT. The rearrangement uses TRBV5-1 and TRBJ2-2, with 14 bases fitting TRBD2. Germline V gene data show CDR1 as SGHRS and CDR2 as YFSETQ. This CDR3 has 15 amino acids. The V gene end was trimmed by 4 bases and the J gene end by 7 bases; junction bases not matched to a gene: 3.

The chain uses TRBV6-2 or TRBV6-3 and TRBJ2-1; D is undetermined. Trimming removed 10 bases from V and 6 bases from J, with 16 bases in between. The CDR3 contains 13 residues. The germline gives CDR1 MNHEY, CDR2 SVGEGT. The DNA for the CDR3 is TGTGCCACGACAATCCTCCCTGGCAATGAGCAGTTCTTC. Translation: CATTILPGNEQFF.

This clonotype was detected ten times or more. This chain connects TRBV28 to TRBJ1-2, with TRBD1 matching 7 bases. V dropped 5 bases and J dropped 7; count of bases not matched to a gene: 4. Germline CDR1 reads MDHEN; CDR2 reads SYDVKM. The CDR3 covers 12 residues. The CDR3 reads CASSQDRFGYTF. The CDR3 nucleotides read TGTGCCAGCAGTCAGGACAGGTTTGGCTACACCTTC.

This rearrangement joins TRBV7-9 to TRBJ1-2; the D is unclear. The CDR3 is 15 amino acids. Germline V gene sequence: CDR1 SEHNR, CDR2 FQNEAQ (reference sequence). V was pared by 4 bases and J by 6 bases, with 18 bases between. The CDR3 bases are TGTGCCAGCAGCTCTGCAGTAATGCCTTGGGATGGCTACACCTTC. Its protein is CASSSAVMPWDGYTF.

The chain links TRBV9 to TRBJ2-7, with 9 bases fitting TRBD2. Germline trimming cut 3 bases from V and 6 bases from J; bases unmatched to any gene: 7. Germline CDR1 is SGDLS and CDR2 is YYNGEE. CDR3 length equals 14 residues. The CDR3 DNA is TGTGCCAGCAGCGCGAGTAGCGGGAGTGCCGAGCAGTACTTC. It is translated as CASSASSGSAEQYF.

Notes on this clonotype: Possible read error: a much larger clone is one base away. This chain connects TRBV24-1 to TRBJ2-1, with 11 nucleotides matching TRBD1. Judging by the DNA end, TRBJ2-5 fits better; the J call may be wrong. CDR3 length equals 16 residues. Germline loops: CDR1 KGHDR, CDR2 SFDVKD. The CDR3 sequence: CATGDHLGQGAETQYF. In DNA, the CDR3 is TGTGCCACCGGTGACCACCTAGGACAGGGGGCCGAGACCCAGTACTTC.